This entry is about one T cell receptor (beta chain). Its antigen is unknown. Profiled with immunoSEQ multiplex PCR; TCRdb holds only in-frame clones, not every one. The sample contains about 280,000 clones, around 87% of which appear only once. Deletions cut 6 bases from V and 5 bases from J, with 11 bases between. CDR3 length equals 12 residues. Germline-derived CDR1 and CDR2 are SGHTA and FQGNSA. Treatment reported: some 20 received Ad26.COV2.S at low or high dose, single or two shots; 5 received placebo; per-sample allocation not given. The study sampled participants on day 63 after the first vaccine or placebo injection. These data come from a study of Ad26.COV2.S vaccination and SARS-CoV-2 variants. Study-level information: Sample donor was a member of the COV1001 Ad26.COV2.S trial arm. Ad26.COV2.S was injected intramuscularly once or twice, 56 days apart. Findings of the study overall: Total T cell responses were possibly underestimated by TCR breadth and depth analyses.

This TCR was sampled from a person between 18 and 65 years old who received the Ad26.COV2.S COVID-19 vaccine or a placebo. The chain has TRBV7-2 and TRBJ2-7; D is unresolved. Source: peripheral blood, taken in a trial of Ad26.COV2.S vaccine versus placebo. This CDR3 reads CASSRQRHEQYF. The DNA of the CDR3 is TGTGCCAGCAGTCGCCAAAGACACGAGCAGTACTTC.